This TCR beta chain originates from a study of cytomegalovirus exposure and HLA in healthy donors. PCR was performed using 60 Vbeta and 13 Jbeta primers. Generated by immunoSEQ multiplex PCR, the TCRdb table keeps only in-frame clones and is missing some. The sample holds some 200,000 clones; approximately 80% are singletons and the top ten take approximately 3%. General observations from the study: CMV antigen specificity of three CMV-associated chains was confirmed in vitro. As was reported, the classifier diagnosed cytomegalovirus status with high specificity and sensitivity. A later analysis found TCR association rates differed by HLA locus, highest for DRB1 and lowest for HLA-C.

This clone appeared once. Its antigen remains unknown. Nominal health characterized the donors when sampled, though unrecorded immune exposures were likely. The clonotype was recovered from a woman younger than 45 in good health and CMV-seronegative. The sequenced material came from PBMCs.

The CDR3 protein is CAWSVQSTAWEIYEQYF. The DNA of the CDR3 is TGTGCCTGGAGTGTACAATCCACGGCGTGGGAGATTTACGAGCAGTACTTC. The chain links TRBV30 to TRBJ2-7; maybe TRBD2 (5 bases). This CDR3 has 17 residues. CDR1 GTSNPN and CDR2 SVGIG come from the germline V gene (reference sequence). Trimming took off 0 bases at V and 4 bases at J, with 22 bases between the two ends.